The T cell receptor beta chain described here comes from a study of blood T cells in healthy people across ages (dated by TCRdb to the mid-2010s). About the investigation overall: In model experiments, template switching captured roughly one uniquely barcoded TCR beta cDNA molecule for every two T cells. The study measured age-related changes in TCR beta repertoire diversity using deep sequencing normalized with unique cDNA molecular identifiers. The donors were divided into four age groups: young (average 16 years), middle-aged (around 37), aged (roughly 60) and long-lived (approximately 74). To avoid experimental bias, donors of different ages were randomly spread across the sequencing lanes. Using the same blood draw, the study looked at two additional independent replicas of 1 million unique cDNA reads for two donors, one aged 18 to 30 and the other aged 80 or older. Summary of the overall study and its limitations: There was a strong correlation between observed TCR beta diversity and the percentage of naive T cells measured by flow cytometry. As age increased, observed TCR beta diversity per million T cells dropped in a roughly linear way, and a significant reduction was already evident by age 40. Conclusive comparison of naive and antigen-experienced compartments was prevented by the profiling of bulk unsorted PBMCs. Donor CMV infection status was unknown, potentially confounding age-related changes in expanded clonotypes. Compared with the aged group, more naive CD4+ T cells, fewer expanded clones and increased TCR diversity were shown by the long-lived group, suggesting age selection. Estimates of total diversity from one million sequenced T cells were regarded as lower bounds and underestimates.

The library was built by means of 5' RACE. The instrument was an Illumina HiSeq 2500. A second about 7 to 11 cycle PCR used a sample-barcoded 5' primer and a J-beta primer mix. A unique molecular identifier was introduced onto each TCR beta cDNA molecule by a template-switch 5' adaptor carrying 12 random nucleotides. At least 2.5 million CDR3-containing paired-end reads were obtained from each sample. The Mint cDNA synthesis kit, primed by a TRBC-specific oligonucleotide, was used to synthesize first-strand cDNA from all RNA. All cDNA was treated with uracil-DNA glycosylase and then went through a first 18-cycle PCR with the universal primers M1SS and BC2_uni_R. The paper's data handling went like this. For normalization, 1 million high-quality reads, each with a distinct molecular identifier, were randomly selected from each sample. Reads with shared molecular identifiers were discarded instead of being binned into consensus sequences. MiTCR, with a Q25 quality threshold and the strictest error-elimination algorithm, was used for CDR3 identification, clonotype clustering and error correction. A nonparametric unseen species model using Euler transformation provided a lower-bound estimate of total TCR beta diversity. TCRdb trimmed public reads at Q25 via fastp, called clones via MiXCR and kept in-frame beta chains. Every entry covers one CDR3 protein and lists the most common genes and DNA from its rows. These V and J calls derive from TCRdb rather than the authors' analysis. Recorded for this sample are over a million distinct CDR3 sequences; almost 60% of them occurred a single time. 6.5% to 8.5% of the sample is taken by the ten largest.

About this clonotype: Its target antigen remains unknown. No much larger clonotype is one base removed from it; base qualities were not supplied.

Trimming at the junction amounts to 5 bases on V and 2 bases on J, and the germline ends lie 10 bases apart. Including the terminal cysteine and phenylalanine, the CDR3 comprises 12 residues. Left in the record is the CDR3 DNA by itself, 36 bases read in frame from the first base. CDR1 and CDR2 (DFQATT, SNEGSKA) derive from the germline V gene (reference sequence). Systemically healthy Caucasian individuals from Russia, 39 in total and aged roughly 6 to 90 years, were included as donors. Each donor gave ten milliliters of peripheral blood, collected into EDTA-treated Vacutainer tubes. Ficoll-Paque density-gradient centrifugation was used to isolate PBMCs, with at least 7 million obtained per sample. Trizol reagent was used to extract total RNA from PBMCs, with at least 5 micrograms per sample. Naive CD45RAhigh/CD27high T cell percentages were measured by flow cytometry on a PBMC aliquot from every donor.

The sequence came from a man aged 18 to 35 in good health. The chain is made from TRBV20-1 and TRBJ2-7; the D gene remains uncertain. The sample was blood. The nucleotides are TGCAGTGCTGCTAAGACTGCCTACGAGCAGTACTTC. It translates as CSAAKTAYEQYF.